This TCR beta chain was profiled in a study of chemoradiotherapy in HPV16-positive cancers. This CDR3 is 16 amino acids long. V shed 1 base, J shed 3 bases, and the junction held 3 bases outside the gene matches. Germline CDR1 SEHNR, CDR2 FQNEAQ (reference sequence). Sequencing used immunoSEQ multiplex PCR; TCRdb keeps in-frame clones, though not all of them. Seen here are approximately 34,000 clones, 80% to 90% observed once, and the top ten hold 2.5% to 3.5%. The receptor comes from a human donor with HPV-associated anogenital cancer. The chain employs TRBV7-9 and TRBJ2-1, with 10 bases matching TRBD2. Material: blood, obtained from a patient who underwent chemoradiotherapy. The CDR3 here is CASSLESSGSYNEQFF. The CDR3, as DNA: TGTGCCAGCAGCTTAGAATCTAGCGGGAGCTACAATGAGCAGTTCTTC.